This T cell receptor (beta chain) was found in a study of shared clonotypes between healthy human individuals. Study findings and constraints: Depth was large, yet rarefaction showed that sorted-subset sequencing was incomplete.

CD8 cells regarded as naive lacked CD45RO, were positively chosen for CCR7, and omitted terminally differentiated effector memory CD45RA+ cells. Clones were sequenced by immunoSEQ multiplex PCR, and TCRdb holds only the in-frame ones, with some missing. The table includes a few hundred thousand clones, nearly 97% detected once. This clone has just one count. Its antigen remains unknown. Material for sequencing was naive CD8+ T cells sorted from blood. The TCR sequence derives from a woman in her twenties or thirties in good health.

In DNA, the CDR3 is TGTGCCAGCAGGGACAGGCTCAATTCACCCCTCCACTTT. Residues: CASRDRLNSPLHF. V and J are TRBV2 and TRBJ1-6; 7 bases line up with TRBD1. CDR3 length equals 13 residues. Germline V lookup: CDR1 SNHLY, CDR2 FYNNEI. V shed 6 bases and J 7 bases; nucleotides not matched to a gene: 3.